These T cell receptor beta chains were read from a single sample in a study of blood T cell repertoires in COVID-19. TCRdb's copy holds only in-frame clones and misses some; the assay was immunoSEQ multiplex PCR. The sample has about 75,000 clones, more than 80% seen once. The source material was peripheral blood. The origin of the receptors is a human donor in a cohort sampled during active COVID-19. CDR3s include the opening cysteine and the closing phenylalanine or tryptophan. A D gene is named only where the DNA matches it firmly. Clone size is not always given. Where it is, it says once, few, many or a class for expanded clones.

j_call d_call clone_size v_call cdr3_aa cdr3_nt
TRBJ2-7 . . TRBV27 CASSLTTGLTYEQYF TGTGCCAGCAGTTTAACGACAGGTCTTACCTACGAGCAGTACTTC
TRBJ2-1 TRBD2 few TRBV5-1 CASSATSGVVNEQFF TGCGCCAGCAGCGCCACTAGCGGGGTAGTGAATGAGCAGTTCTTC
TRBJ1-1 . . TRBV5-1 CASSSFGGFDEAFF TGCGCCAGCAGCTCTTTCGGAGGGTTCGATGAAGCTTTCTTT
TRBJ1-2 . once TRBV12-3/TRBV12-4 CASSLQASYGYTF TGTGCCAGCAGTTTACAAGCCTCCTATGGCTACACCTTC
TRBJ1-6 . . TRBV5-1 CASSLDTVGSPLHF TGCGCCAGCAGCTTGGATACAGTTGGTTCACCCCTCCACTTT
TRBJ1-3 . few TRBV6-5 CASSPGSSGGNTIYF TGTGCCAGCAGCCCCGGGTCATCGGGGGGAAACACCATATATTTT
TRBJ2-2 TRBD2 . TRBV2 CASSRGLAGGNTGELFF TGTGCCAGCAGTAGGGGACTAGCGGGGGGGAACACCGGGGAGCTGTTTTTT
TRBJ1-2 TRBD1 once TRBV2 CASRGQGQGARINYGYTF TGTGCCAGCAGGGGACAGGGGCAGGGAGCGCGAATTAACTATGGCTACACCTTC
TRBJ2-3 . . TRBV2 CASMSKNTDTQYF TGTGCCAGCATGAGTAAAAACACAGATACGCAGTATTTT
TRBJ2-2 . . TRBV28 CASSQGGGGTGELFF TGTGCCAGCAGCCAGGGAGGTGGTGGGACCGGGGAGCTGTTTTTT
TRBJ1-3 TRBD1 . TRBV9 CASSVDPGGGNTIYF TGTGCCAGCAGCGTAGATCCAGGGGGGGGAAACACCATATATTTT
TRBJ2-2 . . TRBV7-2 CASSKLAPYQTGELFF TGTGCCAGCAGCAAACTAGCTCCCTACCAAACCGGGGAGCTGTTTTTT
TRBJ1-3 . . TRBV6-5 CASRGAGNTIYF TGTGCCAGCAGAGGGGCCGGAAACACCATATATTTT
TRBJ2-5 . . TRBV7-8 CASSPYGAYQETQYF TGTGCCAGCAGCCCCTATGGGGCTTACCAAGAGACCCAGTACTTC
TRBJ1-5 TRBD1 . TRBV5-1 CAREYRTGNGQPQHF TGCGCCAGGGAGTACAGGACAGGGAACGGGCAGCCCCAGCATTTT
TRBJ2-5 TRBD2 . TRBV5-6 CASSLGPPGGETQYF TGTGCCAGCAGCTTGGGGCCACCCGGGGGGGAGACCCAGTACTTC
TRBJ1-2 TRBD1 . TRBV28 CASSSGTGGFAGYTF TGTGCCAGCAGTTCCGGGACAGGGGGATTTGCGGGCTACACCTTC
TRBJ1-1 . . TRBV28 CASSLWSGNTEAFF TGTGCCAGCAGTTTATGGTCAGGGAACACTGAAGCTTTCTTT
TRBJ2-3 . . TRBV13 CASSLGTRGTDTQYF TGTGCCAGCAGCTTAGGAACTAGGGGCACAGATACGCAGTATTTT